The 16 T cell receptor beta chains given below trace back to one sample, sequenced in a study of T-cell memory formation after mild COVID-19. TCRdb re-analysed the 5' RACE reads in MiXCR, keeping a single row per CDR3 protein. The table records 350,000 to 450,000 distinct CDR3 sequences, 15% to 25% of them present only once. The sequenced sample consisted of PBMCs or a T cell subset sorted from them (not recorded which). The receptors shown here come from an adult woman who had mild COVID-19 (a few samples of this study predate the infection). Cell type and time point are not known.

This chain links TRBV27 with TRBJ2-3; 7 bases line up with TRBD1. This CDR3 has 17 amino acids. After removal of 2 bases from V and 1 base from J, the junction contained 9 bases not matched to a gene. Germline V lookup: CDR1 MNHEY, CDR2 SMNVEV (reference sequence). DNA for the CDR3: TGTGCCAGCAGTTTAAGGTTCGCCGGGACAGGCACAGATACGCAGTATTTT. Protein: CASSLRFAGTGTDTQYF.

The chain carries TRBV7-2 and TRBJ2-4, with 8 bases aligning to TRBD2. The CDR3 extends over 15 amino acids. Germline V gene lookup returns CDR1 SGHTA and CDR2 FQGNSA. V was clipped by 5 bases and J by 6 bases; unmatched bases: 9. The CDR3 nucleotides are TGTGCCAGCAGCCCCGGGCGGGCGGGAGGAAACATTCAGTACTTC. This sequence encodes CASSPGRAGGNIQYF.

The gene calls are TRBV5-1 and TRBJ2-1; D remains unclear. V dropped 0 bases and J dropped 4 bases, with 8 bases sitting between them. The CDR3 consists of 14 residues. From germline, CDR1 is SGHRS and CDR2 YFSETQ. CDR3 DNA: TGCGCCAGCAGCTTGGGGGATCCTTACAATGAGCAGTTCTTC. Encoded protein: CASSLGDPYNEQFF.

This clonotype was observed a handful of times. The chain has TRBV2 and TRBJ1-1; D perhaps matches TRBD1 (6 bases). The V gene lost 6 bases and the J gene lost 1 base, with 15 bases spanning the gap. The CDR3 is 15 amino acids. Germline V gene data show CDR1 as SNHLY and CDR2 as FYNNEI. In DNA, the CDR3 is TGTGCCAGCAGCGAGACTCCGGACAGGAACACTGAAGCTTTCTTT. Residues: CASSETPDRNTEAFF.

CDR3 in amino acids: CASSNPGTGIYGNSPLHF. The CDR3 DNA reads TGTGCCAGCAGCAATCCCGGGACAGGAATATACGGGAATTCACCCCTCCACTTT. The chain joins TRBV7-2 to TRBJ1-6; TRBD1 matches at 8 bases. The CDR3 has 18 residues. Germline CDR1 is SGHTA and CDR2 is FQGNSA. With V trimmed by 5 bases and J by 7 bases, 16 bases remained unmatched.

This chain joins TRBV5-1 and TRBJ2-3; 12 bases are a match to TRBD2. CDR3 length: 16 residues. The J segment lost 3 bases and the V segment lost 0 bases, leaving 2 bases of the junction unmatched. Germline assignment: CDR1 SGHRS and CDR2 YFSETQ. As DNA, the CDR3 is TGCGCCAGCAGCTTGGCGACTAGCGGGGGAACAGATACGCAGTATTTT. Its translation is CASSLATSGGTDTQYF.

The chain has TRBV7-9 and TRBJ2-1; D gene unclear. V was pared by 1 base and J by 10 bases, with 8 bases between. This CDR3 contains 12 residues. Germline CDR1 and CDR2: SEHNR and FQNEAQ (reference sequence). The CDR3 reads CASSLGLTEQFF. The CDR3 DNA sequence: TGTGCCAGCAGCTTAGGACTGACCGAGCAGTTCTTC.

The chain links TRBV7-6 to TRBJ2-5, with TRBD1 identical over 12 bases. The CDR3 spans 22 residues. Germline assignment: CDR1 SGHVS and CDR2 FNYEAQ. Losses at the gene ends were 2 bases for V and 5 bases for J; bases not matched to a gene: 24. In DNA form, the CDR3 reads TGTGCCAGCAGCTTACGCGCTCGGTGGGACAGGGGGCGTCGGGCCAATGGGGAGACCCAGTACTTC. Protein: CASSLRARWDRGRRANGETQYF. The complete variable domain, with remaining parts taken from reference TRBV7-6 and TRBJ2-5, reads GAGVSQSPRYKVTKRGQDVALRCDPISGHVSLYWYRQALGQGPEFLTYFNYEAQQDKSGLPNDRFSAERPEGSISTLTIQRTEQRDSAMYRCASSLRARWDRGRRANGETQYFGPGTRLLVL.

This sequence joins TRBV4-1 and TRBJ2-1, with D unresolved. The CDR3 is 15 amino acids. The V gene lost 1 base and the J gene lost 0 bases, with 7 bases spanning the gap. The V gene's germline CDR1 is MGHRA and CDR2 YSYEKL. CDR3 loop: CASSQGDSSYNEQFF. The CDR3, as DNA: TGCGCCAGCAGCCAAGGGGATAGCTCCTACAATGAGCAGTTCTTC.

This clonotype was seen a handful of times. The gene calls are TRBV9 and TRBJ2-1, with TRBD2 matching 11 bases. Losses at the gene ends were 3 bases for V and 4 bases for J; bases not matched to a gene: 15. The CDR3 spans 19 residues. Per the germline V gene, CDR1 is SGDLS and CDR2 is YYNGEE. CDR3: CASSATWGSGRARYNEQFF. The CDR3 region has the DNA TGTGCCAGCAGCGCCACTTGGGGTAGCGGGAGGGCCCGTTACAATGAGCAGTTCTTC. The full variable domain, in which reference TRBV9 and TRBJ2-1 provide the parts outside the CDR3, is DSGVTQTPKHLITATGQRVTLRCSPRSGDLSVYWYQQSLDQGLQFLIQYYNGEERAKGNILERFSAQQFPDLHSELNLSSLELGDSALYFCASSATWGSGRARYNEQFFGPGTRLTVL.

The chain recombines TRBV27 with TRBJ2-7, with TRBD1 matching over 10 bases. This CDR3 spans 15 amino acids. From germline, CDR1 is MNHEY and CDR2 SMNVEV (reference sequence). With V trimmed by 4 bases and J by 4 bases, 7 bases remained unmatched. CDR3 nucleotide sequence: TGTGCCAGCAGTTCCCCGACAGGGGGCGGGTACGAGCAGTACTTC. Its translation: CASSSPTGGGYEQYF.

The chain links TRBV5-1 to TRBJ2-5; TRBD2 agrees at 11 bases. The V gene end was trimmed by 4 bases and the J gene end by 3 bases; junction bases not matched to a gene: 2. The germline gives CDR1 SGHRS, CDR2 YFSETQ. This CDR3 spans 14 amino acids. DNA of the CDR3: TGCGCCAGCAGCCAGACTAGCGGGAAAGAGACCCAGTACTTC. Translation gives CASSQTSGKETQYF.

This clonotype was seen only a few times. This rearrangement joins TRBV2 to TRBJ1-6; D unclear. CDR1 and CDR2 (germline): SNHLY, FYNNEI. This CDR3 comprises 17 residues. Trimming cost V 3 bases and J 4 bases, with 16 bases left between them. This CDR3 reads CASSDWGDDTYNSPLHF. The CDR3 coding sequence is TGTGCCAGCAGTGATTGGGGAGATGACACATATAATTCACCCCTCCACTTT.

This chain links TRBV6-5 with TRBJ2-2, with a possible D match to TRBD2 (5 bases). CDR3 size: 16 residues. CDR1 is MNHEY and CDR2 is SVGAGI in the germline V gene. The V end was cut by 7 bases, the J end by 0 bases, with 15 bases between. CDR3 in amino acids: CASTTTTPSNTGELFF. In nucleotides, the CDR3 is TGTGCCAGCACGACTACTACCCCTTCGAACACCGGGGAGCTGTTTTTT.

This chain links TRBV25-1 with TRBJ1-2; D is perhaps TRBD1 (6 bases). Trimming took off 10 bases at V and 4 bases at J, with 16 bases between the two ends. Germline V CDR1 and CDR2: MGHDK, SYGVNS. This CDR3 is built from 13 residues. CDR3 bases: TGTGCCACCAGCAGGGGTTCACGCTATGGCTACACCTTC. Translated: CATSRGSRYGYTF.

This clonotype was recorded a few times. This chain connects TRBV15 to TRBJ2-1; D remains ambiguous. The CDR3 has 13 amino acids. Trimming cost V 6 bases and J 6 bases, with 12 bases left between them. The germline gives CDR1 LNHNV, CDR2 YYDKDF (reference sequence). The CDR3 spells CATSSQVPNEQFF. The CDR3 DNA reads as TGTGCCACCAGTTCCCAGGTCCCCAATGAGCAGTTCTTC.